Presented here are 30 T cell receptor beta chains from one specimen sequenced in a study of blood T cell repertoires in COVID-19. Here immunoSEQ multiplex PCR was the method, and the copy in TCRdb shows in-frame clones only, minus some. The repertoire holds 280,000 or so clones, around 85% seen once, with approximately 2% in the top ten. Sequenced material: peripheral blood. The receptors come from a woman aged 25 to 39 who had recovered from COVID-19.

J is TRBJ1-1 and V is TRBV5-6; TRBD1 aligns across 10 bases. With 3 bases clipped from V and 0 bases from J, the junction kept 8 bases outside the gene matches. CDR3 length equals 17 residues. Germline V gives CDR1 SGHDT, CDR2 YYEEEE. CDR3 bases: TGTGCCAGCAGCTCCTGGACAGGGGGAGTGGTGAACACTGAAGCTTTCTTT. It codes for CASSSWTGGVVNTEAFF.

This sequence joins TRBV7-2 and TRBJ2-5, with D perhaps TRBD1 (6 bases). This CDR3 is 15 amino acids long. Germline V gene data show CDR1 as SGHTA and CDR2 as FQGNSA. Trimming removed 1 base from V and 6 bases from J, with 15 bases in between. CDR3 sequence (DNA): TGTGCCAGCAGCTTAGTGGGGCTGGGGGCCAAGACCCAGTACTTC. The encoded protein is CASSLVGLGAKTQYF.

The chain links TRBV19 to TRBJ1-1; a weak D match, TRBD1 (5 bases). CDR3 size: 13 residues. The V gene lost 6 bases and the J gene lost 5 bases, with 13 bases spanning the gap. Germline lookup yields CDR1 LNHDA and CDR2 SQIVND (reference sequence). The CDR3 region is CASRRGGETEAFF. CDR3 DNA: TGTGCCAGTAGAAGGGGCGGCGAGACTGAAGCTTTCTTT. The variable domain in full, completed from reference TRBV19 and TRBJ1-1, reads DGGITQSPKYLFRKEGQNVTLSCEQNLNHDAMYWYRQDPGQGLRLIYYSQIVNDFQKGDIAEGYSVSREKKESFPLTVTSAQKNPTAFYLCASRRGGETEAFFGQGTRLTVV.

The chain recombines TRBV20-1 with TRBJ1-1; tentatively, D is TRBD1 (6 bases). Deletions cut 3 bases from V and 0 bases from J, with 14 bases between. Per the germline V gene, CDR1 is DFQATT and CDR2 is SNEGSKA (reference sequence). The CDR3 has 15 amino acids. For the CDR3, the DNA is TGCAGTGCTAGTCGAACAGGGAAAGTGAACACTGAAGCTTTCTTT. Its protein product is CSASRTGKVNTEAFF.

The V gene is TRBV5-1, the J gene TRBJ2-7; the D is unclear. V dropped 5 bases and J dropped 5 bases, with 14 bases sitting between them. The CDR3 covers 13 residues. Germline CDR1 is SGHRS and CDR2 is YFSETQ. The CDR3 DNA follows: TGCGCCAGCAGTAGGAGTCGCGTCGACGAGCAGTACTTC. It is translated as CASSRSRVDEQYF.

This chain links TRBV19 with TRBJ1-1; a weak D match, TRBD1 (5 bases). This CDR3 spans 15 amino acids. Germline values: CDR1 LNHDA, CDR2 SQIVND (reference sequence). With 6 bases removed from V and 1 base from J, the gap between germline ends came to 15 bases. The CDR3 nucleotides read TGTGCCAGTAGCGGGGGAGGAGGGAAGAACACTGAAGCTTTCTTT. As protein: CASSGGGGKNTEAFF. Supplemented by reference TRBV19 and TRBJ1-1, the full variable domain reads DGGITQSPKYLFRKEGQNVTLSCEQNLNHDAMYWYRQDPGQGLRLIYYSQIVNDFQKGDIAEGYSVSREKKESFPLTVTSAQKNPTAFYLCASSGGGGKNTEAFFGQGTRLTVV.

The chain couples TRBV3-1 (or the pseudogene TRBV3-2) to TRBJ2-5; 8 bases are shared with TRBD2. From germline, CDR1 is LGHDT and CDR2 YNNKEL (reference sequence). The CDR3 spans 15 residues. J gave up 4 bases and V 2 bases, and 6 bases lay outside the gene matches. The CDR3 region has the DNA TGTGCCAGCAGCCAAAAGGGACTAGTGGGAGAGACCCAGTACTTC. The encoded protein is CASSQKGLVGETQYF.

The V call is TRBV5-1, the J call TRBJ2-7; weak D call: TRBD1 (6 bases). The CDR3 runs 15 residues. Trimming removed 0 bases from V and 3 bases from J, with 13 bases in between. Germline lookup yields CDR1 SGHRS and CDR2 YFSETQ. CDR3 sequence (DNA): TGCGCCAGCAGCTTGGTCCCCGGGACAAACTACGAGCAGTACTTC. Translated, it gives CASSLVPGTNYEQYF.

The V gene is TRBV4-2, the J gene TRBJ1-1; tentative D call: TRBD1 (5 bases). In germline, CDR1 is LGHNA, CDR2 YNFKEQ. V lost 1 base and J 8 bases, leaving 11 bases between the germline ends. The CDR3 runs to 13 residues. CDR3: CASSQVGRGEAFF. CDR3 nucleotide sequence: TGTGCCAGCAGCCAAGTTGGACGGGGGGAAGCTTTCTTT.

The chain has TRBV19 and TRBJ1-6; TRBD1 agrees at 7 bases. Germline V gene sequence: CDR1 LNHDA, CDR2 SQIVND (reference sequence). The CDR3 consists of 16 residues. V dropped 5 bases and J dropped 10; count of bases not matched to a gene: 14. The CDR3 protein is CASSPGADRVGSPLHF. The CDR3 DNA reads as TGTGCCAGTAGTCCGGGGGCCGACAGGGTAGGGTCACCCCTCCACTTT.

This rearrangement joins TRBV2 to TRBJ1-5; 9 bases are a match to TRBD1. There are 14 residues in the CDR3. The trim removed 6 bases at V and 4 bases at J, leaving 4 bases unmatched. Germline V gene data show CDR1 as SNHLY and CDR2 as FYNNEI. Written as DNA, the CDR3 is TGTGCCAGCAGCTCCGGGACAGGGAATCAGCCCCAGCATTTT. The encoded protein is CASSSGTGNQPQHF.

The sample holds a few counts of this clone. The gene calls are TRBV19 and TRBJ1-6; TRBD1 is a possible D gene (6 bases). CDR1 and CDR2 from the germline V gene are LNHDA and SQIVND (reference sequence). The CDR3 has 16 amino acids. V gave up 2 bases and J gave up 0 bases, with 8 bases separating them. CDR3 nucleotides: TGTGCCAGTAGTATACAGGGGAGCTCCTATAATTCACCCCTCCACTTT. Its translation: CASSIQGSSYNSPLHF.

This sequence joins TRBV19 and TRBJ2-7; the match to TRBD2 covers 11 bases. Germline loops: CDR1 LNHDA, CDR2 SQIVND (reference sequence). The J segment lost 4 bases and the V segment lost 4 bases, leaving 6 bases of the junction unmatched. The CDR3 has 15 amino acids. CDR3 bases: TGTGCCAGTAGTAAGATAGCGGGAGGGAGATACGAGCAGTACTTC. Translated: CASSKIAGGRYEQYF.

About this clone itself: The identical CDR3 is also encoded by other nucleotide sequences in the sample. V is TRBV11-2 and J is TRBJ2-5, with TRBD2 identical over 10 bases. CDR3 size: 14 residues. The germline CDR1 and CDR2 sequences are SGHAT and FQNNGV. Trimming removed 2 bases from V and 5 bases from J; junction bases left unmatched: 2. CDR3 residues: CASSLRAGGETQYF. For the CDR3, the DNA is TGTGCCAGCAGCTTAAGAGCGGGGGGGGAGACCCAGTACTTC.

The CDR3 sequence: CASSGGGQNTEAFF. The CDR3, as DNA: TGCGCCAGCAGTGGTGGTGGACAGAACACTGAAGCTTTCTTT. The genes are TRBV10-1 and TRBJ1-1; TRBD1 might be the D (5 bases). The CDR3 runs to 14 residues. Looked up from germline, CDR1 is WNHNN and CDR2 is SYGVQD (reference sequence). The germline V and J ends were trimmed by 4 bases and 1 base, with 10 bases remaining between them.

This chain links TRBV19 with TRBJ2-1; possibly TRBD2 for D (6 bases). Germline lookup yields CDR1 LNHDA and CDR2 SQIVND (reference sequence). V lost 5 bases and J lost 4, with 12 bases in between. The CDR3 totals 14 residues. CDR3 DNA sequence: TGTGCCAGTAGTGGGGGACTCATGTACAATGAGCAGTTCTTC. Its translation: CASSGGLMYNEQFF.

V and J are TRBV19 and TRBJ1-6, with TRBD1 matching 9 bases. CDR1 and CDR2 from the germline V gene are LNHDA and SQIVND (reference sequence). The CDR3 totals 16 residues. J was trimmed by 9 bases and V by 3 bases; bases with no gene match: 9. CDR3 residues: CASSIKGTGLISPLHF. CDR3 DNA: TGTGCCAGTAGTATTAAAGGGACAGGGTTGATTTCACCCCTCCACTTT.

The chain employs TRBV5-1 and TRBJ2-1, with 9 bases aligning to TRBD2. The CDR3 consists of 16 residues. Germline CDR1 is SGHRS and CDR2 is YFSETQ. V was pared by 1 base and J by 1 base, with 3 bases of the junction left unmatched. Here the CDR3 reads CASSLTGLASYNEQFF. DNA for the CDR3: TGCGCCAGCAGCTTGACGGGACTAGCATCCTACAATGAGCAGTTCTTC.

The V gene is TRBV19, the J gene TRBJ2-7; D not certain. Trimming shortened V by 1 base and J by 5 bases, and 9 bases separated the two germline ends. Germline CDR1 LNHDA, CDR2 SQIVND (reference sequence). The CDR3 has 13 residues. CDR3 sequence reads: CASSIAVLHEQYF. CDR3 DNA: TGTGCCAGTAGTATAGCCGTACTCCACGAGCAGTACTTC.

This clone was counted a single time. The chain recombines TRBV7-9 with TRBJ1-5; 7 nucleotides match TRBD1. After removal of 5 bases from V and 6 bases from J, the junction contained 13 bases not matched to a gene. Germline V gene lookup returns CDR1 SEHNR and CDR2 FQNEAQ (reference sequence). The CDR3 has 16 amino acids. CDR3 region: CASSPGQGQEGQPQHF. DNA of the CDR3: TGTGCCAGCAGCCCAGGACAAGGACAGGAGGGTCAGCCCCAGCATTTT.

This clone was seen only once. CDR3 in DNA: TGTGCCAGCGGTAGACAGGGTCCCAACTACGAGCAGTACTTC. Translating gives CASGRQGPNYEQYF. The V gene is TRBV2, the J gene TRBJ2-7; 7 positions agree with TRBD1. V lost 8 bases, J lost 3 bases, and 10 bases stayed unmatched. This CDR3 region has 14 residues. Germline V gene lookup returns CDR1 SNHLY and CDR2 FYNNEI.

J is TRBJ2-7 and V is TRBV9; TRBD1 agrees at 9 bases. After removal of 3 bases from V and 5 bases from J, the junction contained 15 bases not matched to a gene. This CDR3 spans 17 amino acids. The germline V gene encodes CDR1 SGDLS and CDR2 YYNGEE. The CDR3 loop is CASSADLGTGKNNEQYF. The CDR3 region has the DNA TGTGCCAGCAGCGCGGACCTCGGGACAGGGAAGAATAACGAGCAGTACTTC.

This clone showed up just once. The chain combines TRBV3-1 (or the pseudogene TRBV3-2) with TRBJ2-1; 9 bases agree with TRBD2. The trim removed 1 base at V and 6 bases at J, leaving 10 bases unmatched. This CDR3 is 17 amino acids long. CDR1 and CDR2 (germline): LGHDT, YNNKEL (reference sequence). This CDR3 is CASSQASSGDRRNEQFF. DNA for the CDR3: TGTGCCAGCAGCCAAGCGTCTAGCGGGGACCGCCGCAATGAGCAGTTCTTC.

The rearrangement joins TRBV5-1 to TRBJ1-2; D is perhaps TRBD1 (5 bases). This CDR3 region has 13 residues. Germline V CDR1 and CDR2: SGHRS, YFSETQ. Deletions cut 4 bases from V and 1 base from J, with 8 bases between. CDR3 in DNA: TGCGCCAGCAGCCGCGACAGTAACTATGGCTACACCTTC. Its protein is CASSRDSNYGYTF.

The rearrangement links TRBV6-5 to TRBJ1-1; D is possibly TRBD1 (6 bases). Germline CDR1 and CDR2: MNHEY and SVGAGI. The V gene lost 6 bases and the J gene lost 1 base, with 9 bases spanning the gap. The CDR3 is made up of 13 amino acids. Here the CDR3 reads CASSLDRNTEAFF. DNA of the CDR3: TGTGCCAGCAGCTTGGACAGGAACACTGAAGCTTTCTTT.

V is TRBV19 and J is TRBJ2-5, with D possibly TRBD2 on 5 matching bases. CDR1 and CDR2 (germline): LNHDA, SQIVND (reference sequence). The length of the CDR3 is 11 residues. Trimming cost V 9 bases and J 5 bases, with 10 bases left between them. In DNA, the CDR3 is TGTGCCAGCGGGGTAGCCGAGACCCAGTACTTC. Translation: CASGVAETQYF.

V gene TRBV2 combines with J gene TRBJ1-1; D possibly corresponds to TRBD1 (5 bases). Trimming took 7 bases from V and 6 from J, leaving 15 bases between them. The CDR3 totals 13 residues. Germline V gene sequence: CDR1 SNHLY, CDR2 FYNNEI. The CDR3 DNA follows: TGTGCCAGCACTTTATGGACGGGGGCTGAAGCTTTCTTT. This codes for CASTLWTGAEAFF.

The gene calls are TRBV28 and TRBJ1-4; the match to TRBD1 covers 9 bases. V was clipped by 0 bases and J by 7 bases; unmatched bases: 3. The CDR3 spans 15 residues. Per the germline V gene, CDR1 is MDHEN and CDR2 is SYDVKM. CDR3 nucleotides: TGTGCCAGCAGTTTATGGACAGGGGGGGGTGAAAAACTGTTTTTT. Amino acids: CASSLWTGGGEKLFF.

The V gene is TRBV30, the J gene TRBJ2-2, with D unclear. CDR1 and CDR2 from the germline V gene are GTSNPN and SVGIG (reference sequence). CDR3 size: 14 residues. V was clipped by 3 bases and J by 1 base, with 9 bases between them. As DNA, the CDR3 is TGTGCCTGGAGACCCACCGGGAACACCGGGGAGCTGTTTTTT. Its protein product is CAWRPTGNTGELFF. The full variable domain, rest sourced from reference TRBV30 and TRBJ2-2, is SQTIHQWPATLVQPVGSPLSLECTVEGTSNPNLYWYRQAAGRGLQLLFYSVGIGQISSEVPQNLSASRPQDRQFILSSKKLLLSDSGFYLCAWRPTGNTGELFFGEGSRLTVL.

V usage is TRBV7-2 and J usage is TRBJ2-7; 10 bases line up with TRBD2. The length of the CDR3 is 15 residues. After removal of 1 base from V and 1 base from J, the junction contained 1 base not matched to a gene. CDR1 and CDR2 (germline): SGHTA, FQGNSA. The CDR3 DNA sequence: TGTGCCAGCAGCTTAGAACTAGCGGGGTCCTACGAGCAGTACTTC. It specifies CASSLELAGSYEQYF.